The 21 T cell receptor beta chains given below trace back to one sample, sequenced in a study of CD4 T cells in relation to SARS-CoV-2 and coronaviruses. Libraries were prepared by immunoSEQ multiplex PCR; TCRdb keeps only in-frame clonotypes and omits some of them. Among some 35,000 clones listed, 88% were seen once. Sequenced material: memory CD4+ T cells from PBMCs. Source of these receptors: an adult with COVID-19.

The chain joins TRBV7-6 to TRBJ1-3; 8 positions match TRBD1. The length of the CDR3 is 16 residues. CDR1 is SGHVS, CDR2 FNYEAQ, per germline. V was pared by 3 bases and J by 2 bases, with 6 bases of the junction left unmatched. The CDR3 DNA is TGTGCCAGCAGCTTTCAATCAGGGGGCCCTGGAAACACCATATATTTT. Protein: CASSFQSGGPGNTIYF.

The chain combines TRBV19 with TRBJ2-5; possibly TRBD1 for D (6 bases). The CDR3 has 13 amino acids. Trimming stripped 9 bases from V and 4 bases from J, with 15 bases between. Germline V gene data show CDR1 as LNHDA and CDR2 as SQIVND (reference sequence). The CDR3 reads CASRGFEGETQYF. The CDR3 bases are TGTGCCAGCAGGGGCTTCGAGGGAGAGACCCAGTACTTC.

V and J are TRBV5-1 and TRBJ2-7, with TRBD1 as a possible D gene (6 bases). Trimming stripped 4 bases from V and 5 bases from J, with 22 bases between. The CDR3 length is 16 residues. The germline V gene has CDR1 SGHRS and CDR2 YFSETQ. The CDR3 sequence: CASSVQTGSVLDEQYF. The CDR3, as DNA: TGCGCCAGCAGCGTCCAGACAGGTTCCGTTTTAGACGAGCAGTACTTC.

This clone came up once. The chain carries TRBV10-3 and TRBJ1-3; D is unresolved. CDR1 and CDR2 (germline): ENHRY, SYGVKD. V lost 6 bases to trimming and J lost 3 bases, with 9 bases between them. CDR3 length: 13 residues. The CDR3 is CAISLNVGNTIYF. The DNA of the CDR3 is TGTGCCATCAGCCTCAATGTTGGAAACACCATATATTTT.

The chain joins TRBV2 to TRBJ1-3; D is possibly TRBD1 (5 bases). The germline V and J ends were trimmed by 6 bases and 2 bases, with 11 bases remaining between them. CDR1 and CDR2 from the germline V gene are SNHLY and FYNNEI. The CDR3 consists of 14 residues. CDR3 in amino acids: CASSDQGAGNTIYF. The DNA for the CDR3 is TGTGCCAGCAGCGACCAGGGCGCTGGAAACACCATATATTTT.

The chain joins TRBV23-1 to TRBJ2-5; possibly TRBD1 for D (6 bases). TRBV23-1 is labeled an ORF, and its function is uncertain. V was cut by 10 bases and J by 5 bases, with 17 bases left in between. The CDR3 consists of 13 residues. The CDR3 nucleotides read TGCGCCACAACAGGGAAATTAGGGGAGACCCAGTACTTC. Its translation is CATTGKLGETQYF.

The chain employs TRBV7-2 and TRBJ1-3; D gene uncertain. The CDR3 runs 16 residues. CDR1 is SGHTA, CDR2 FQGNSA, per germline. V was cut by 2 bases and J by 0 bases, with 11 bases left in between. This chain's CDR3 is CASSLFRVDSGNTIYF. DNA of the CDR3: TGTGCCAGCAGCTTATTTCGGGTGGACTCTGGAAACACCATATATTTT.

The rearrangement joins TRBV5-4 to TRBJ1-4; D remains ambiguous. This CDR3 contains 14 residues. Germline CDR1 SGHNT, CDR2 YYREEE (reference sequence). V was shortened by 6 bases and J by 0 bases, with 9 bases between the two germline ends. CDR3 in amino acids: CASTRWATNEKLFF. DNA for the CDR3: TGTGCCAGCACACGCTGGGCAACTAATGAAAAACTGTTTTTT.

The J gene is TRBJ2-1, the V gene TRBV5-1, with TRBD1 matching 8 bases. The CDR3 is 15 amino acids. Germline trimming cut 4 bases from V and 9 bases from J; bases unmatched to any gene: 12. Germline V CDR1 and CDR2: SGHRS, YFSETQ. As DNA, the CDR3 is TGCGCCAGCAGCCCCGGGACAGGCTCCGGGGCTGAGCAGTTCTTC. Amino acid sequence: CASSPGTGSGAEQFF.

The table lists this clone with a count of one. The rearrangement uses TRBV30 and TRBJ2-7; 8 bases are shared with TRBD2. Germline CDR1 GTSNPN, CDR2 SVGIG (reference sequence). The length of the CDR3 is 14 residues. Unmatched junction bases numbered 4, after V lost 1 base and J lost 2 bases. The DNA for the CDR3 is TGTGCCTGGAGTGATACTAGCGGAGCCTACGAGCAGTACTTC. The encoded protein is CAWSDTSGAYEQYF.

The chain combines TRBV3-1 (or the pseudogene TRBV3-2) with TRBJ2-3, with 9 bases that match TRBD2. Germline V gene lookup returns CDR1 LGHDT and CDR2 YNNKEL (reference sequence). The CDR3 sequence is 15 residues long. The V gene end was trimmed by 1 base and the J gene end by 1 base; junction bases not matched to a gene: 0. Here the CDR3 DNA reads TGTGCCAGCAGCCAAGGACTAGCGGGCACAGATACGCAGTATTTT. The encoded protein is CASSQGLAGTDTQYF.

This rearrangement joins TRBV2 to TRBJ2-6, with 7 bases matching TRBD1. There are 15 residues in the CDR3. Trimming removed 8 bases from V and 2 bases from J; junction bases left unmatched: 6. Germline-derived CDR1 and CDR2 are SNHLY and FYNNEI. The CDR3 reads CASASGTAGANVLTF. The CDR3 DNA is TGTGCCAGCGCATCCGGGACAGCTGGGGCCAACGTCCTGACTTTC.

The chain's CDR3 is CASSLVGTGPYEQYF. CDR3 in DNA: TGTGCCAGCAGCTTAGTAGGAACGGGTCCCTACGAGCAGTACTTC. The chain is built from TRBV7-9 and TRBJ2-7, with no clear D. The CDR3 is 15 residues long. The germline V gene encodes CDR1 SEHNR and CDR2 FQNEAQ (reference sequence). The ends were cut back, 1 base at V and 2 bases at J, with 12 bases in the middle. Full variable domain (rest looked up from reference TRBV7-9 and TRBJ2-7): DTGVSQNPRHKITKRGQNVTFRCDPISEHNRLYWYRQTLGQGPEFLTYFQNEAQLEKSRLLSDRFSAERPKGSFSTLEIQRTEQGDSAMYLCASSLVGTGPYEQYFGPGTRLTVT.

Only a few counts were recorded for this clone. Here the CDR3 reads CASSQPTTQLFGDCGYTF. The CDR3 DNA reads as TGTGCCAGCAGCCAGCCTACGACGCAGCTATTTGGTGACTGTGGCTACACCTTC. The rearrangement joins TRBV7-6 to TRBJ1-2, with unresolved D. The germline V gene has CDR1 SGHVS and CDR2 FNYEAQ. Trimming removed 5 bases from V and 7 bases from J, with 29 bases in between. This CDR3 is 18 amino acids long.

The table lists this clone with a few counts. The gene calls are TRBV5-5 and TRBJ1-2; D remains unclear. This CDR3 has 11 amino acids. Trimming stripped 4 bases from V and 8 bases from J, with 9 bases between. Germline loops: CDR1 SGHKS, CDR2 YYEKEE (reference sequence). The DNA for the CDR3 is TGTGCCAGCAGCCTCACGGGGGGCTACACCTTC. This encodes CASSLTGGYTF.

CDR3 region: CASSLNGRWASGNTIYF. As DNA, the CDR3 is TGTGCCAGCAGCTTAAACGGACGGTGGGCCTCTGGAAACACCATATATTTT. V usage is TRBV11-2 and J usage is TRBJ1-3; the D is unclear. The germline V gene encodes CDR1 SGHAT and CDR2 FQNNGV. V was cut by 2 bases and J by 0 bases, with 14 bases left in between. This CDR3 has 17 residues. The full variable domain, rest sourced from reference TRBV11-2 and TRBJ1-3, is EAGVAQSPRYKIIEKRQSVAFWCNPISGHATLYWYQQILGQGPKLLIQFQNNGVVDDSQLPKDRFSAERLKGVDSTLKIQPAKLEDSAVYLCASSLNGRWASGNTIYFGEGSWLTVV.

This rearrangement joins TRBV4-3 to TRBJ1-6; D is ambiguous. The CDR3 covers 16 residues. The germline V gene encodes CDR1 LGHNA and CDR2 YSLEER. The V end lost 0 bases, the J end lost 1 base, and 7 bases lay between the germline ends. CDR3 amino acids: CASSQEPGSYNSPLHF. Written as DNA, the CDR3 is TGCGCCAGCAGCCAAGAGCCGGGTTCCTATAATTCACCCCTCCACTTT.

The chain recombines TRBV5-1 with TRBJ2-7; maybe TRBD2 (6 bases). This CDR3 contains 15 residues. Deletions cut 4 bases from V and 0 bases from J, with 14 bases between. Per the germline V gene, CDR1 is SGHRS and CDR2 is YFSETQ. The CDR3 DNA reads TGCGCCAGCAGCCCGGAGGGGCCAACCTCCTACGAGCAGTACTTC. Encoded protein: CASSPEGPTSYEQYF.

This clone has a single count. This rearrangement joins TRBV5-1 to TRBJ1-1; 9 bases are shared with TRBD1. The CDR3 extends over 16 amino acids. The germline V gene has CDR1 SGHRS and CDR2 YFSETQ. With V trimmed by 2 bases and J by 5 bases, 10 bases remained unmatched. CDR3 nucleotide sequence: TGCGCCAGCAGCTTTGAAACCGGGACAGGGTGGACTGAAGCTTTCTTT. Translated: CASSFETGTGWTEAFF.

V gene TRBV11-2 combines with J gene TRBJ2-3; 7 positions agree with TRBD1. This CDR3 has 13 amino acids. CDR1 and CDR2 (germline): SGHAT, FQNNGV. The V and J ends lost 2 bases and 6 bases, in that order; junction bases with no gene match: 2. In DNA, the CDR3 is TGTGCCAGCAGCTTAAGGGGGCCGGATACGCAGTATTTT. This codes for CASSLRGPDTQYF.

This clone was detected once. The chain carries TRBV11-2 and TRBJ2-2, with no clear D. The V end lost 5 bases, the J end lost 0 bases, and 7 bases lay between the germline ends. CDR3 length equals 14 residues. The germline gives CDR1 SGHAT, CDR2 FQNNGV. The CDR3 loop reads CASSIGTNTGELFF. The CDR3 bases are TGTGCCAGCAGCATAGGGACGAACACCGGGGAGCTGTTTTTT. Supplemented by reference TRBV11-2 and TRBJ2-2, the full variable domain reads EAGVAQSPRYKIIEKRQSVAFWCNPISGHATLYWYQQILGQGPKLLIQFQNNGVVDDSQLPKDRFSAERLKGVDSTLKIQPAKLEDSAVYLCASSIGTNTGELFFGEGSRLTVL.